This T cell receptor beta chain is drawn from a study of blood T cell repertoires in COVID-19 (TCRdb year 2020). Looking at the study overall: The collaborator samples originated in the United States, Italy and Spain and spanned the acute and convalescent phases of COVID-19. The material from the prospective study consisted of cDNA or gDNA derived from T cells, B-cell-depleted T cells, or PBMCs. The dataset comprised deeply sampled blood TCRbeta repertoires from subjects exposed to, actively infected with, or recovered from COVID-19. The repertoires were made available in a free public database intended to serve as a resource for research on the immune response to SARS-CoV-2. The samples were drawn from two sources: the first 160 participants of the ongoing ImmuneRACE study, and approximately 1,300 subjects contributed by 6 global collaborators. The sample metadata nearly always contained a de-identified subject ID, COVID-19 status, age in years and sex. HLA class I and class II types, where available, came from metadata supplied by the sample provider rather than from assay-based typing.

Study-wide findings and limitations: The amount of clinical and demographic metadata varied by source and participant and was provided uncurated.

For CDR1 and CDR2, the germline V gene (reference sequence) lists LGHDT and YNNKEL. The junction shows trimming of 0 bases on V and 1 base on J, plus 13 bases between the germline ends. Inclusive of the bounding cysteine and phenylalanine, the CDR3 is 17 residues long. Only CDR3 DNA remains: 51 bases, in frame from the first base. Another Seattle source contributed samples from volunteer blood donors who had recovered from COVID-19. Collaborating institutions collected whole blood in K2EDTA tubes following their own protocols. For TCRbeta analysis, collaborators shipped samples as frozen whole blood, isolated PBMCs, or DNA extracted from either of those sample types. On this clone: Its antigen is still unknown. It has no much larger one-base neighbor in the sample; base qualities were not kept.

The immunoSEQ Assay, a bias-controlled multiplex PCR, was used to amplify TCRbeta CDR3 regions from genomic DNA. On the study's bioinformatics: The number of nucleated cells in each sample was estimated from the amplification of reference gene primers within the assay. To quantify the absolute abundance of each unique TCRbeta CDR3 rearrangement, sequence reads were collapsed and filtered. For each sample, productive Simpson clonality was calculated as the square root of Simpson's diversity index across productive rearrangements. TCRdb took over this immuneACCESS table, retaining in-frame rearrangements with V and J assigned. Such tables are incomplete; in checked studies, under half of the missing clones stem from an unresolved V gene, and the remainder is unexplained. V and J calls and clone size are as listed in that table; D and trimming were resolved from the DNA. For this sample there are some 250,000 clones; roughly 86% appear just once. Of the sample, over 3% is held by the ten largest clones.

Sequencing was performed on peripheral blood. The chain was built from TRBV3-1 (or the pseudogene TRBV3-2) and TRBJ1-5, with an unclear D gene assignment. The source is a woman in her 30s who had recovered from COVID-19. The CDR3: CASSQDFPGVSNQPQHF. The DNA sequence is TGTGCCAGCAGCCAAGATTTCCCCGGGGTAAGCAATCAGCCCCAGCATTTT.